This T cell receptor beta chain derives from a study of Tregs in tolerant kidney transplant recipients. Study-level information: Sorting after B cell culture yielded CD25+CD127- and 4-1BB+CD40L- CD4+ cells. Antibodies separated recipient from donor cells.

The ends were cut back, 1 base at V and 3 bases at J, with 9 bases in the middle. The germline CDR1 and CDR2 sequences are LGHNT and FRNRAP. The CDR3 has 14 amino acids. Sequenced by immunoSEQ multiplex PCR; TCRdb stores in-frame clones only, minus some. The sample includes 9,000 to 13,000 clones, 90% to 95% of them seen just once. As for this clone: The antigen remains unidentified.

The input for sequencing was Tregs from blood cultured with allogeneic cells, taken before the transplant. This chain connects TRBV12-5 to TRBJ1-1; TRBD1 is a possible D gene (5 bases). The TCR originated in a human patient who received a combined kidney and bone marrow transplant. This CDR3 is CASGLAGRDTEAFF. CDR3 sequence (DNA): TGTGCTAGTGGTTTGGCGGGACGGGACACTGAAGCTTTCTTT.